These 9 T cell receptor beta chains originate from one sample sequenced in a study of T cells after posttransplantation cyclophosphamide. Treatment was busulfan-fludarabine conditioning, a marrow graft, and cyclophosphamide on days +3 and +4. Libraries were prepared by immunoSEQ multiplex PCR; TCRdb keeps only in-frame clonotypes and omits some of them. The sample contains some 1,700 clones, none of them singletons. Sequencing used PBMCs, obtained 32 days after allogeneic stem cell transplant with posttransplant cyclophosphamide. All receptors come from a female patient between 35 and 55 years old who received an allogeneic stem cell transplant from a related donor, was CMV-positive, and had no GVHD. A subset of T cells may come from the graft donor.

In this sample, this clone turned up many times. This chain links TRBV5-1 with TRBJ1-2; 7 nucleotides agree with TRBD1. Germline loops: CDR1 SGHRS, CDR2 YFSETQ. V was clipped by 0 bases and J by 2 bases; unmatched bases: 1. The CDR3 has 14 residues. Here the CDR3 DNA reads TGCGCCAGCAGCTTGGGACAGGGAAACTATGGCTACACCTTC. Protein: CASSLGQGNYGYTF.

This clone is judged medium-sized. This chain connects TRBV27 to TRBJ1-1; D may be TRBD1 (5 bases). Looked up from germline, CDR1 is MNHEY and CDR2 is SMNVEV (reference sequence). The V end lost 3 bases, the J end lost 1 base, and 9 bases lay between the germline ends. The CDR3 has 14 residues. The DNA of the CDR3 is TGTGCCAGCAGTTTTCGAGGGGAGAACACTGAAGCTTTCTTT. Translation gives CASSFRGENTEAFF.

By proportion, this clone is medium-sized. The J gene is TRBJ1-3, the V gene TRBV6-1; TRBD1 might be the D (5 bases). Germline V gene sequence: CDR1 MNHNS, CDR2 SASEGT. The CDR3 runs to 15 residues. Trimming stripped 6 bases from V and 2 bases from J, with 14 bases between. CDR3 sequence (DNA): TGTGCCAGCAGGAGAGGAGGGGTTCCTGGAAACACCATATATTTT. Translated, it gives CASRRGGVPGNTIYF.

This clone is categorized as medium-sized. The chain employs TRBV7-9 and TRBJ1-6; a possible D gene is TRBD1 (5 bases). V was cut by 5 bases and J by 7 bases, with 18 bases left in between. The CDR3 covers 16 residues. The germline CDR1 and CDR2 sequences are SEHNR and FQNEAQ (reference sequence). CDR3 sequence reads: CASSQTRNRRNSPLHF. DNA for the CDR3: TGTGCCAGCAGCCAAACGAGGAACAGGAGGAATTCACCCCTCCACTTT.

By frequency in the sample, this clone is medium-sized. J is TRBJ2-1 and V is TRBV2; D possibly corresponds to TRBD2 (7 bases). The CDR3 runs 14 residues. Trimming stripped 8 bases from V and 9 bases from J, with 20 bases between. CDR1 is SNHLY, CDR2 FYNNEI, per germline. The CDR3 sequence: CASGDGGLLSEQFF. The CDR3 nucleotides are TGTGCCAGCGGAGACGGGGGGCTTTTGAGTGAGCAGTTCTTC.

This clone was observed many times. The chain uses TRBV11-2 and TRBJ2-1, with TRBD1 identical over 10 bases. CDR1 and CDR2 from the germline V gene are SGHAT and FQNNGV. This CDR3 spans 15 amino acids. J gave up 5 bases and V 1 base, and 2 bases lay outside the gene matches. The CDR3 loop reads CASSLGDRGDNEQFF. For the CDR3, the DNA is TGTGCCAGCAGCTTAGGGGACAGGGGAGACAATGAGCAGTTCTTC.

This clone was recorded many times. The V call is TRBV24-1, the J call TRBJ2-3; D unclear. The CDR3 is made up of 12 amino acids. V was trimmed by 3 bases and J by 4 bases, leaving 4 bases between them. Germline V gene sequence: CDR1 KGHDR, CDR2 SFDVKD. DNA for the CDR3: TGTGCCACCAGTGATATAGCAGATACGCAGTATTTT. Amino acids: CATSDIADTQYF.

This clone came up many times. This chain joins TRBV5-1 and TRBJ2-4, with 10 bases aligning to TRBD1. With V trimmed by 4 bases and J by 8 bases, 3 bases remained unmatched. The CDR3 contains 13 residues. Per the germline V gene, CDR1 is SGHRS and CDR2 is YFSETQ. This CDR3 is CASSPGTGDIQYF. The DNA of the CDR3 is TGCGCCAGCAGCCCCGGGACAGGGGACATTCAGTACTTC.

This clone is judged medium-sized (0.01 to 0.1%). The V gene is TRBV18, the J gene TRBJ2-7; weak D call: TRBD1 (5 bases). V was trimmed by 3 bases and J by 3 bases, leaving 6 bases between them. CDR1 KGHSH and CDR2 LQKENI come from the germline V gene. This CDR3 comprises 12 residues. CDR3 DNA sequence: TGTGCCAGCTCACCCGACAGCTACGAGCAGTACTTC. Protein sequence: CASSPDSYEQYF.